A single sample gave rise to the 19 T cell receptor beta chains below, sequenced in a study of T cell responses to AZD1222 COVID-19 vaccine. Repertoires were generated with immunoSEQ multiplex PCR, while TCRdb's copy carries only in-frame clones and drops some. The sample yields about 46,000 clones, about 90% seen once. The sample here was peripheral blood, taken 28 days after the second AZD1222 dose. These TCRs come from an adult who received the AZD1222 COVID-19 vaccine.

This chain joins TRBV2 and TRBJ2-1, with 8 bases identical to TRBD2. The CDR3 totals 16 residues. The J segment lost 2 bases and the V segment lost 4 bases, leaving 7 bases of the junction unmatched. Per germline, CDR1 SNHLY and CDR2 FYNNEI. CDR3 loop: CASSVMTSVAYNEQFF. CDR3 bases: TGTGCCAGCAGTGTGATGACTAGCGTAGCCTACAATGAGCAGTTCTTC.

This chain connects TRBV28 to TRBJ2-7; 11 positions agree with TRBD2. J lost 5 bases, V lost 6 bases, and 12 bases had no gene match. This CDR3 is 16 amino acids long. Germline V CDR1 and CDR2: MDHEN, SYDVKM. Here the CDR3 DNA reads TGTGCCAGCAGAAAACGGGTAGCGGGAGGGTTGAACGAGCAGTACTTC. Its protein product is CASRKRVAGGLNEQYF.

The chain recombines TRBV2 with TRBJ1-1; D is possibly TRBD1 (6 bases). The length of the CDR3 is 13 residues. V was pared by 7 bases and J by 6 bases, with 15 bases between. Per the germline V gene, CDR1 is SNHLY and CDR2 is FYNNEI. The CDR3 loop reads CASTPGRGSEAFF. The CDR3 bases are TGTGCCAGCACCCCCGGCAGGGGATCTGAAGCTTTCTTT. The variable domain in full, completed from reference TRBV2 and TRBJ1-1, reads EPEVTQTPSHQVTQMGQEVILRCVPISNHLYFYWYRQILGQKVEFLVSFYNNEISEKSEIFDDQFSVERPDGSNFTLKIRSTKLEDSAMYFCASTPGRGSEAFFGQGTRLTVV.

V gene TRBV4-3 combines with J gene TRBJ2-1; D is perhaps TRBD2 (6 bases). The V and J ends lost 3 bases and 5 bases respectively, with 14 bases between them. The CDR3 consists of 15 residues. Looked up from germline, CDR1 is LGHNA and CDR2 is YSLEER. The CDR3: CASSHEWDFNNEQFF. The CDR3 bases are TGCGCCAGCAGCCATGAATGGGACTTTAACAATGAGCAGTTCTTC.

V usage is TRBV28 and J usage is TRBJ1-5, with a possible D match to TRBD1 (5 bases). Germline V gene lookup returns CDR1 MDHEN and CDR2 SYDVKM. CDR3 length equals 15 residues. Deletions cut 8 bases from V and 2 bases from J, with 16 bases between. CDR3 sequence: CASRAGGDGNQPQHF. Here the CDR3 DNA reads TGTGCCAGCCGGGCAGGAGGGGACGGCAATCAGCCCCAGCATTTT.

The chain employs TRBV29-1 and TRBJ2-2; weak D call: TRBD1 (6 bases). Germline CDR1 and CDR2: SQVTM and ANQGSEA. Trimming took off 6 bases at V and 4 bases at J, with 15 bases between the two ends. The CDR3 runs to 14 residues. Written as DNA, the CDR3 is TGCAGCGTAATCAGGGGAGACGGCACCGGGGAGCTGTTTTTT. Translating gives CSVIRGDGTGELFF.

The rearrangement links TRBV10-2 to TRBJ1-1; TRBD1 agrees at 8 bases. After removal of 2 bases from V and 0 bases from J, the junction contained 8 bases not matched to a gene. Germline V gene sequence: CDR1 WSHSY, CDR2 SAAADI. The CDR3 runs to 17 residues. CDR3 region: CASSEGQGLSMNTEAFF. CDR3 sequence (DNA): TGCGCCAGCAGTGAGGGACAGGGACTATCCATGAACACTGAAGCTTTCTTT.

This rearrangement joins TRBV6-1 to TRBJ1-6; D is uncertain. The CDR3 length is 13 residues. Germline V gene data show CDR1 as MNHNS and CDR2 as SASEGT. V was shortened by 3 bases and J by 6 bases, with 6 bases between the two germline ends. CDR3 sequence (DNA): TGTGCCAGCAGTGAGTCCCCTAATTCACCCCTCCACTTT. Translating it yields CASSESPNSPLHF.

The rearrangement uses TRBV5-1 and TRBJ1-6; tentative D call: TRBD1 (5 bases). CDR3 length equals 14 residues. Germline loops: CDR1 SGHRS, CDR2 YFSETQ. V lost 2 bases to trimming and J lost 10 bases, with 13 bases between them. This CDR3 is CASSFEGFSSPLHF. The DNA of the CDR3 is TGCGCCAGCAGCTTTGAGGGGTTTAGCTCACCCCTCCACTTT.

This chain joins TRBV28 and TRBJ2-7; a weak D match, TRBD2 (5 bases). Germline V gives CDR1 MDHEN, CDR2 SYDVKM. The CDR3 runs 12 residues. V lost 7 bases to trimming and J lost 0 bases, with 7 bases between them. This chain's CDR3 is CASKDFSYEQYF. In DNA, the CDR3 is TGTGCCAGCAAGGACTTCTCCTACGAGCAGTACTTC.

The chain carries TRBV18 and TRBJ1-1, with a weak D call TRBD1 (5 bases). In germline, CDR1 is KGHSH, CDR2 LQKENI. V dropped 0 bases and J dropped 2 bases, with 7 bases sitting between them. There are 14 residues in the CDR3. The CDR3 sequence: CASSPPGGNTEAFF. In DNA form, the CDR3 reads TGTGCCAGCTCACCACCGGGGGGTAACACTGAAGCTTTCTTT.

The genes are TRBV5-1 and TRBJ1-6; no clear D gene. Germline values: CDR1 SGHRS, CDR2 YFSETQ. V was shortened by 2 bases and J by 13 bases, with 16 bases between the two germline ends. The CDR3 loop spans 14 amino acids. This chain's CDR3 is CASSFGGPNEPLHF. The CDR3 DNA reads TGCGCCAGCAGCTTCGGTGGACCGAACGAGCCCCTCCACTTT.

V gene TRBV29-1 combines with J gene TRBJ1-4, with TRBD1 matching 11 bases. Germline values: CDR1 SQVTM, CDR2 ANQGSEA. V lost 7 bases and J lost 0; bases outside the gene matches: 16. CDR3 length: 19 amino acids. The DNA of the CDR3 is TGCAGCGCGAGGAATACCGGGACAGGGGGAATTGCAACTAATGAAAAACTGTTTTTT. Translated, it gives CSARNTGTGGIATNEKLFF.

In its sample, this clone was seen once. The chain has TRBV4-1 and TRBJ2-3; D ambiguous. V lost 2 bases and J 1 base, leaving 13 bases between the germline ends. Germline CDR1 is MGHRA and CDR2 is YSYEKL. CDR3 length equals 16 residues. The CDR3 DNA reads as TGCGCCAGCAGCCAACCCCTCATCGGGCGCACAGATACGCAGTATTTT. Its translation: CASSQPLIGRTDTQYF.

The rearrangement links TRBV7-9 to TRBJ1-2; the D gene is possibly TRBD1 (5 bases). Germline V gene lookup returns CDR1 SEHNR and CDR2 FQNEAQ (reference sequence). V lost 5 bases and J 1 base, leaving 8 bases between the germline ends. The CDR3 totals 13 residues. CDR3 loop: CASSPGVNYGYTF. DNA for the CDR3: TGTGCCAGCAGCCCGGGGGTTAACTATGGCTACACCTTC.

The gene calls are TRBV5-1 and TRBJ2-2; tentative D call: TRBD1 (7 bases). V dropped 0 bases and J dropped 4 bases, with 13 bases sitting between them. Germline V gene lookup returns CDR1 SGHRS and CDR2 YFSETQ. The CDR3 consists of 16 residues. DNA for the CDR3: TGCGCCAGCAGCTTGGTGGAGGGGGCGAGCACCGGGGAGCTGTTTTTT. It encodes CASSLVEGASTGELFF.

The chain has TRBV5-1 and TRBJ2-5; D uncertain. Germline assignment: CDR1 SGHRS and CDR2 YFSETQ. This CDR3 has 12 amino acids. Between the trimmed V and J ends, which lost 4 bases and 5 bases, there was a span of 9 bases. The CDR3 protein is CASSIVRETQYF. CDR3 sequence (DNA): TGCGCCAGCAGCATTGTCAGGGAGACCCAGTACTTC.

The chain has TRBV2 and TRBJ1-2; TRBD1 matches 10 bases. The CDR3 consists of 12 residues. V lost 6 bases, J lost 7 bases, and 2 bases stayed unmatched. The germline V gene encodes CDR1 SNHLY and CDR2 FYNNEI. CDR3 bases: TGTGCCAGCAGAGGGACAGGGGTTGGCTACACCTTC. This codes for CASRGTGVGYTF.

The rearrangement joins TRBV11-3 to TRBJ2-2; D unresolved. Germline V gene sequence: CDR1 SGHNT, CDR2 YENEEA. V was cut by 1 base and J by 7 bases, with 7 bases left in between. CDR3 size: 13 residues. CDR3 protein: CASSLGGGGELFF. Here the CDR3 DNA reads TGTGCCAGCAGCTTAGGAGGCGGCGGGGAGCTGTTTTTT.